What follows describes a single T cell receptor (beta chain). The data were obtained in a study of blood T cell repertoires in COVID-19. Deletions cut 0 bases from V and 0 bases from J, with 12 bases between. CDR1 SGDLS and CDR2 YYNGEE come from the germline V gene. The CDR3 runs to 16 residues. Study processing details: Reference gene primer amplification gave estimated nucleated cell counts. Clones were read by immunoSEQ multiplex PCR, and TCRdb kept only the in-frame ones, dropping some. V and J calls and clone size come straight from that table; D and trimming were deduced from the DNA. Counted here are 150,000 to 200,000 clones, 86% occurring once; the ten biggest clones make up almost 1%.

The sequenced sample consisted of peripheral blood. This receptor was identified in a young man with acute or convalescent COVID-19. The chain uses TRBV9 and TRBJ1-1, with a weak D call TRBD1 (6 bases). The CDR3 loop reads CASSVELTGVNTEAFF. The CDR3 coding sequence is TGTGCCAGCAGCGTAGAATTGACAGGAGTGAACACTGAAGCTTTCTTT.